Listed below are T cell receptor beta chains from one sample, sequenced in a study of blood T cell repertoires in COVID-19. This table comes from immunoSEQ multiplex PCR, and its TCRdb copy is limited to in-frame clones, with some not included. Of about 190,000 clones in the sample, approximately 84% were seen once. Material: peripheral blood. All receptors come from a woman aged 70-85 years with active or convalescent COVID-19. Each CDR3 is given with its conserved first and last residue. A D gene is named only where the DNA matches it firmly. The size entry is marked missing in some rows and otherwise reads once, few, many or a size class.

v_gene,d_gene,j_gene,abundance,CDR3aa,CDR3nt
TRBV19,TRBD1,TRBJ1-3,many,CASSMALRTGRTFSGNTIYF,TGTGCCAGTAGTATGGCCCTGAGGACAGGGAGGACCTTCTCTGGAAACACCATATATTTT
TRBV5-1,TRBD2,TRBJ2-7,few,CASSLRPSGTSSYEQYF,TGCGCCAGCAGCCTCCGCCCAAGCGGGACCAGCTCCTACGAGCAGTACTTC
TRBV5-1,TRBD2,TRBJ2-3,NA,CASSLEEGGSGGTDTQYF,TGCGCCAGCAGCTTGGAGGAAGGCGGGAGTGGGGGCACAGATACGCAGTATTTT
TRBV5-1,TRBD1,TRBJ2-7,NA,CASSWDRGLSYEQYF,TGCGCCAGCAGCTGGGACAGGGGTTTATCCTACGAGCAGTACTTC
TRBV2,NA,TRBJ2-7,NA,CASSRRFVRDEQYF,TGTGCCAGCAGTAGGCGATTTGTGCGGGACGAGCAGTACTTC
TRBV24-1,TRBD1,TRBJ2-6,NA,CATSDPSHRGGGGANVLTF,TGTGCCACCAGTGATCCATCCCACAGGGGTGGGGGTGGGGCCAACGTCCTGACTTTC
TRBV19,TRBD2,TRBJ2-1,NA,CASKVVAGGFHEQFF,TGTGCCAGTAAGGTGGTAGCGGGAGGGTTCCATGAGCAGTTCTTC
TRBV5-1,TRBD1,TRBJ1-2,NA,CASSWGQGLSGYTF,TGCGCCAGCAGCTGGGGACAGGGCCTAAGTGGCTACACCTTC
TRBV10-3,NA,TRBJ1-2,NA,CAISESGRGPNYGYTF,TGTGCCATCAGTGAGTCGGGGAGGGGACCTAACTATGGCTACACCTTC
TRBV5-1,TRBD2,TRBJ2-7,NA,CASSLDTGGIAYEQYF,TGCGCCAGCAGCTTGGACACGGGAGGGATTGCGTACGAGCAGTACTTC
TRBV5-1,TRBD1,TRBJ1-1,NA,CASSGLGTGVTEAFF,TGCGCCAGCAGCGGTCTAGGGACAGGGGTAACTGAAGCTTTCTTT